Detailed here is one TCR beta chain. Trimming took 6 bases from V and 4 from J, leaving 6 bases between them. Germline CDR1 reads MNHNS; CDR2 reads SASEGT. This CDR3 contains 11 residues. TCRdb re-analysed the 5' RACE reads in MiXCR, keeping a single row per CDR3 protein. The sample lists about 340,000 distinct CDR3 sequences; approximately 13% were seen once. The sample belongs to a study of T cells after yellow fever vaccination. The genes are TRBV6-1 and TRBJ1-1; D unresolved. The TCR comes from a man younger than 35 who received the YFV17D yellow fever vaccine. The source was CD4+ T cells sorted from PBMCs, collected 15 days after the yellow fever booster vaccination. This CDR3 is CASRVRTEAFF. DNA of the CDR3: TGTGCCAGCAGAGTTCGCACTGAAGCTTTCTTT.